This is a list of T cell receptor beta chains from one sample in a study of shared clonotypes between healthy human individuals. Assay used: immunoSEQ multiplex PCR; TCRdb lists only in-frame clones, some missing. The profile shows 490,000 or so clones, 76% of them singletons. The sample taken for sequencing was PBMCs. The receptors shown here come from a middle-aged woman in good health. Some clones in this sample may be carry-over from other donors' samples. Both conserved end residues are part of each CDR3. The D gene is left open where the match is weak. Clone sizes are given selectively: once, few, many, or a class where the clone is expanded.

length: 16; D: TRBD2; J: TRBJ2-2; V: TRBV7-9; size: .; DNA: TGTGCCAGCACCCGGACTAGCGGGAGATTCACCGGGGAGCTGTTTTTT; CDR3: CASTRTSGRFTGELFF
length: 16; D: TRBD1; J: TRBJ1-2; V: TRBV7-2; size: .; DNA: TGTGCCAGCAGCTCCCGGGGGGACAGGGCTAACTATGGCTACACCTTC; CDR3: CASSSRGDRANYGYTF
length: 15; D: TRBD2; J: TRBJ2-7; V: TRBV11-2; size: .; DNA: TGTGCCAGCAGCCGTGCGGGAGTACTCCCCTACGAGCAGTACTTC; CDR3: CASSRAGVLPYEQYF
length: 17; D: .; J: TRBJ1-4; V: TRBV9; size: many; DNA: TGTGCCAGCAGCGTAGAGCCCGATCTCCGCGGGAATGAAAAACTGTTTTTT; CDR3: CASSVEPDLRGNEKLFF
length: 13; D: TRBD1; J: TRBJ2-7; V: TRBV5-4; size: .; DNA: TGTGCCAGCAGCAGGGACAGCACCTACGAGCAGTACTTC; CDR3: CASSRDSTYEQYF
length: 16; D: .; J: TRBJ1-5; V: TRBV28; size: .; DNA: TGTGCCAGCAGTTCTAAATACAGGGTCCGGGATCAGCCCCAGCATTTT; CDR3: CASSSKYRVRDQPQHF
length: 14; D: .; J: TRBJ1-1; V: TRBV5-4; size: many; DNA: TGTGCCAGCAGCTTGTCGGTCGGGGACACTGAAGCTTTCTTT; CDR3: CASSLSVGDTEAFF
length: 15; D: TRBD1; J: TRBJ1-2; V: TRBV18; size: .; DNA: TGTGCCAGCTCACCAGGACAGGGCCTCTTCTATGGCTACACCTTC; CDR3: CASSPGQGLFYGYTF
length: 15; D: .; J: TRBJ1-4; V: TRBV28; size: .; DNA: TGTGCCAGCAGTTTACGGGAGGGGTTAAATGAAAAACTGTTTTTT; CDR3: CASSLREGLNEKLFF
length: 16; D: .; J: TRBJ2-7; V: TRBV9; size: .; DNA: TGTGCCAGCAGCTCGCACCCGGGACTCGACTACACCGAGCAGTACTTC; CDR3: CASSSHPGLDYTEQYF
length: 15; D: .; J: TRBJ1-5; V: TRBV18; size: .; DNA: TGTGCCAGCTCACGCTCAAGTGGGGGAAATCAGCCCCAGCATTTT; CDR3: CASSRSSGGNQPQHF
length: 12; D: .; J: TRBJ2-7; V: TRBV6-6; size: .; DNA: TGTGCCAGCAGTCCAGCATCCTACGAGCAGTACTTC; CDR3: CASSPASYEQYF
length: 14; D: TRBD1; J: TRBJ1-2; V: TRBV7-3; size: .; DNA: TGTGCCAGCAGCTTACTAGCAGGGGGAAATGGCTACACCTTC; CDR3: CASSLLAGGNGYTF
length: 14; D: .; J: TRBJ2-7; V: TRBV27; size: .; DNA: TGTGCCAGCAGTTCCCGGGCCAACCCCGGCGAGCAGTACTTC; CDR3: CASSSRANPGEQYF
length: 14; D: .; J: TRBJ1-1; V: TRBV5-6; size: .; DNA: TGTGCCAGCAGCTTGGGGGATAGGAACACTGAAGCTTTCTTT; CDR3: CASSLGDRNTEAFF
length: 14; D: .; J: TRBJ2-7; V: TRBV7-2; size: .; DNA: TGTGCCAGCAGCGACCGGCGGTCCTCCTACGAGCAGTACTTC; CDR3: CASSDRRSSYEQYF
length: 17; D: TRBD2; J: TRBJ2-1; V: TRBV28; size: .; DNA: TGTGCCAGCAGTTTAACGGAGCGGGAGAAGGGGTGGAATGAGCAGTTCTTC; CDR3: CASSLTEREKGWNEQFF
length: 12; D: TRBD1; J: TRBJ1-6; V: TRBV28; size: .; DNA: TGTGCCACCCGGGACAGCGGTTCACCCCTCCACTTT; CDR3: CATRDSGSPLHF
length: 17; D: .; J: TRBJ2-2; V: TRBV9; size: many; DNA: TGTGCCAGCAGCGTAGAAGGTGGACTCCGAGAGGGCGGGGAGCTGTTTTTT; CDR3: CASSVEGGLREGGELFF
length: 19; D: .; J: TRBJ1-4; V: TRBV19; size: .; DNA: TGTGCCAGTAGTATAGATGGGGGCCCATTCGTAGCAACTAATGAAAAACTGTTTTTT; CDR3: CASSIDGGPFVATNEKLFF
length: 15; D: .; J: TRBJ1-3; V: TRBV7-8; size: .; DNA: TGTGCCAGCAGCCCCCAGGGTCCCTCTGGAAACACCATATATTTT; CDR3: CASSPQGPSGNTIYF
length: 16; D: TRBD2; J: TRBJ2-1; V: TRBV4-1; size: .; DNA: TGCGCCAGCAGCCGAATACTAGCGGGAGGGTACAATGAGCAGTTCTTC; CDR3: CASSRILAGGYNEQFF
length: 16; D: .; J: TRBJ1-4; V: TRBV18; size: once; DNA: TGTGCCAGCTCACCTGGGGGGAGCACAACTAATGAAAAACTGTTTTTT; CDR3: CASSPGGSTTNEKLFF
length: 15; D: .; J: TRBJ2-7; V: TRBV7-4; size: .; DNA: TGTGCCAGCAGCTTTAACCGGGAGACGTCCTACGAGCAGTACTTC; CDR3: CASSFNRETSYEQYF
length: 15; D: .; J: TRBJ2-2; V: TRBV10-3; size: .; DNA: TGTGCCATCAGTGAGTCTGAAAAGAACACCGGGGAGCTGTTTTTT; CDR3: CAISESEKNTGELFF
length: 16; D: .; J: TRBJ1-4; V: TRBV7-9; size: .; DNA: TGTGCCAGCAGCTTAGCTATCGGGACAACTAATGAAAAACTGTTTTTT; CDR3: CASSLAIGTTNEKLFF
length: 16; D: .; J: TRBJ2-3; V: TRBV7-6; size: .; DNA: TGTGCCAGCAGCTTAGGGGGGGCGGCGGTTTGGGATACGCAGTATTTT; CDR3: CASSLGGAAVWDTQYF
length: 15; D: TRBD1; J: TRBJ1-4; V: TRBV15; size: .; DNA: TGTGCCACCAGCAGAGGGGGAGAGAGGGGGCAAAAACTGTTTTTT; CDR3: CATSRGGERGQKLFF